This T cell receptor beta chain is drawn from a study of technical replicates of blood from several donors. TCRdb's copy holds only in-frame clones and misses some; the assay was immunoSEQ multiplex PCR. The data contain roughly 76,000 clones, roughly 94% of them singletons. The material sequenced was T cells isolated from PBMCs. This sequence was found in a human donor in good health.

DNA of the CDR3: TGTGCCAGCAGCTCTGGGACAGGGAACTATGAGCAGTTCTTC. Translation gives CASSSGTGNYEQFF. V and J are TRBV28 and TRBJ2-1; TRBD1 matches at 9 bases. The length of the CDR3 is 14 residues. Germline V gene sequence: CDR1 MDHEN, CDR2 SYDVKM. Unmatched junction bases numbered 8, after V lost 6 bases and J lost 8 bases. Full variable domain (outside the CDR3, taken from reference TRBV28 and TRBJ2-1): DVKVTQSSRYLVKRTGEKVFLECVQDMDHENMFWYRQDPGLGLRLIYFSYDVKMKEKGDIPEGYSVSREKKERFSLILESASTNQTSMYLCASSSGTGNYEQFFGPGTRLTVL.